The 7 T cell receptor beta chains below all came from one sample that was sequenced in a study of molecular identifiers for immune sequencing clone quantification. TCRdb fed the PCR reads into MiXCR, producing one record per CDR3 protein. Counted here are about 68,000 distinct CDR3 sequences, 15% to 20% occurring once; the ten biggest clones make up around 1.5%. The sequencing input was naive CD8+ T cells from blood, with Jurkat cell RNA spiked in. Subset defined: FACS-sorted CD8+CD4-CCR7+CD45RA+ naive T cells. The receptor set was obtained from a human donor in good health. Some libraries in this study had Jurkat cell RNA spiked in.

This clonotype was observed many times. The V and J genes are TRBV7-9 and TRBJ2-7; TRBD1 matches at 7 bases. This CDR3 comprises 13 residues. V lost 11 bases, J lost 3 bases, and 10 bases stayed unmatched. Germline CDR1 is SEHNR and CDR2 is FQNEAQ (reference sequence). CDR3 nucleotides: TGTGCCGTTCCAGCCGCAGGGGGCTACGAGCAGTACTTC. Translated, it gives CAVPAAGGYEQYF.

This clonotype was seen repeatedly, ten times or more. V and J are TRBV20-1 and TRBJ2-2; D possibly corresponds to TRBD2 (6 bases). From germline, CDR1 is DFQATT and CDR2 SNEGSKA (reference sequence). V was trimmed by 0 bases and J by 3 bases, leaving 11 bases between them. The CDR3 totals 15 residues. The CDR3 region has the DNA TGCAGTGCTAGAGAACCAGGGAGGTACACCGGGGAGCTGTTTTTT. As protein: CSAREPGRYTGELFF.

For this clonotype: A much larger clone lies one base from this, so it may be a read error. The chain recombines TRBV29-1 with TRBJ2-4, with a weak D call TRBD2 (6 bases). Trimming pared 5 bases from V and 13 bases from J, leaving 27 bases between. The CDR3 sequence is 15 residues long. CDR1 is SQVTM, CDR2 ANQGSEA, per germline. The chain's CDR3 is CSVTPVRDGYNEQYF. The CDR3 DNA reads TGCAGCGTTACCCCTGTGCGGGATGGCTACAATGAGCAGTACTTC.

This clonotype has at least ten counts. V usage is TRBV4-1 and J usage is TRBJ2-3; D ambiguous. V lost 4 bases and J 3 bases, leaving 11 bases between the germline ends. The CDR3 is made up of 14 amino acids. Germline loops: CDR1 MGHRA, CDR2 YSYEKL. The CDR3 reads CASSLITFTDTQYF. The CDR3 DNA follows: TGCGCCAGCAGCCTTATAACCTTTACAGATACGCAGTATTTT.

This clonotype was detected many times. This sequence joins TRBV7-9 and TRBJ2-1, with D tentatively TRBD2 (5 bases). V lost 5 bases, J lost 4 bases, and 9 bases lay in between. The CDR3 contains 13 residues. Per germline, CDR1 SEHNR and CDR2 FQNEAQ (reference sequence). CDR3 in DNA: TGTGCCAGCAGCCCTAGCCCTTACAATGAGCAGTTCTTC. Amino acids: CASSPSPYNEQFF.

CDR3 residues: CASSLGLGADKETQYF. CDR3 bases: TGTGCCAGCAGCTTGGGTCTGGGGGCGGATAAAGAGACCCAGTACTTC. The chain couples TRBV5-5 to TRBJ2-5, with a weak D call TRBD1 (6 bases). The CDR3 has 16 amino acids. Trimming took 0 bases from V and 3 from J, leaving 15 bases between them. Germline CDR1 and CDR2: SGHKS and YYEKEE (reference sequence). Using reference TRBV5-5 and TRBJ2-5 for the parts outside the CDR3, the full variable domain is DAGVTQSPTHLIKTRGQQVTLRCSPISGHKSVSWYQQVLGQGPQFIFQYYEKEERGRGNFPDRFSARQFPNYSSELNVNALLLGDSALYLCASSLGLGADKETQYFGPGTRLLVL.

Note on this clonotype: A clone one base away is much larger, so this may be a read error. The V call is TRBV6-6, the J call TRBJ2-3; D not resolved. The length of the CDR3 is 12 residues. V was clipped by 8 bases and J by 6 bases, with 12 bases between them. The germline V gene has CDR1 MNHNY and CDR2 SVGAGI (reference sequence). Here the CDR3 reads CASGPFEDTQYF. The CDR3, as DNA: TGTGCCAGCGGACCCTTTGAGGATACGCAGTATTTT.